This passage covers 9 T cell receptor beta chains from one sample sequenced in a study of blood T cell repertoires in COVID-19 (dated by TCRdb to about 2020). The library was obtained by the immunoSEQ multiplex PCR assay. Not all clones reach the TCRdb copy of this immuneACCESS table, which keeps in-frame sequences only. Checked studies attribute under half of the gap to unresolved V genes and leave the rest unexplained. This sample is represented by more than 150,000 clones; approximately 86% of them were singletons. The leading ten clones occupy under 2.5% of the sample. Input material: peripheral blood. These receptors came from a man between 65 and 79 years old with active or convalescent COVID-19.

This chain uses TRBV27 with TRBJ2-7; a weak D match, TRBD2 (7 bases). Deletions cut 3 bases from V and 2 bases from J, with 20 bases between. This CDR3 has 17 residues. The germline V gene has CDR1 MNHEY and CDR2 SMNVEV (reference sequence). For the CDR3, the DNA is TGTGCCAGCAGTTTCTCCTTAGGGGGGGGACGCGCCTACGAGCAGTACTTC. This sequence encodes CASSFSLGGGRAYEQYF.

The rearrangement links TRBV10-2 to TRBJ2-2, with TRBD1 matching over 10 bases. CDR1 and CDR2 from the germline V gene are WSHSY and SAAADI. V shed 8 bases and J 4 bases; nucleotides not matched to a gene: 7. The CDR3 loop spans 15 amino acids. The chain's CDR3 is CASRQGARGTGELFF. CDR3 DNA sequence: TGCGCCAGCCGACAGGGGGCGCGCGGCACCGGGGAGCTGTTTTTT.

The rearrangement links TRBV3-1 (or the pseudogene TRBV3-2) to TRBJ1-1; possibly TRBD1 for D (5 bases). CDR1 LGHDT and CDR2 YNNKEL come from the germline V gene (reference sequence). The CDR3 is 14 amino acids. Between the trimmed V and J ends, which lost 5 bases and 2 bases, there was a span of 12 bases. CDR3 protein: CASSSAGTNTEAFF. The CDR3 DNA is TGTGCCAGCAGCTCAGCCGGGACTAACACTGAAGCTTTCTTT.

This chain connects TRBV28 to TRBJ1-6; no reliable D call. The CDR3 is made up of 15 amino acids. V shed 7 bases and J shed 2 bases, with 12 bases lying between them. The germline V gene encodes CDR1 MDHEN and CDR2 SYDVKM. Here the CDR3 reads CASIAGSTYNSPLHF. The CDR3 coding sequence is TGTGCCAGCATTGCCGGGAGCACCTATAATTCACCCCTCCACTTT.

The rearrangement joins TRBV9 to TRBJ1-2; D ambiguous. V was trimmed by 4 bases and J by 1 base, leaving 14 bases between them. CDR1 is SGDLS and CDR2 is YYNGEE in the germline V gene. The CDR3 length is 15 residues. CDR3 region: CASSSSRGSNYGYTF. CDR3 nucleotides: TGTGCCAGCAGCAGTTCCAGAGGCAGTAACTATGGCTACACCTTC.

V is TRBV7-9 and J is TRBJ1-2; TRBD1 is a possible D gene (5 bases). Trimming shortened V by 0 bases and J by 3 bases, and 11 bases separated the two germline ends. CDR3 length equals 15 residues. Germline CDR1 reads SEHNR; CDR2 reads FQNEAQ (reference sequence). The CDR3 DNA sequence: TGTGCCAGCAGCTTAGCAGGGGCCGGAGACTATGGCTACACCTTC. Residues: CASSLAGAGDYGYTF.

The gene calls are TRBV30 and TRBJ1-4; TRBD1 aligns across 7 bases. The J segment lost 7 bases and the V segment lost 0 bases, leaving 5 bases of the junction unmatched. Germline V gene lookup returns CDR1 GTSNPN and CDR2 SVGIG (reference sequence). CDR3 size: 14 residues. The CDR3 region is CAWSVVRGIEKLFF. The CDR3 DNA sequence: TGTGCCTGGAGTGTAGTCAGGGGGATTGAAAAACTGTTTTTT.

This clone was picked up one time. V is TRBV5-6 and J is TRBJ1-1; possibly TRBD1 for D (5 bases). The CDR3 runs to 15 residues. The V gene lost 4 bases and the J gene lost 3 bases, with 16 bases spanning the gap. Per germline, CDR1 SGHDT and CDR2 YYEEEE. CDR3 sequence: CASSPRLTGDTEAFF. The CDR3 nucleotides are TGTGCCAGCAGCCCCCGTTTAACAGGAGACACTGAAGCTTTCTTT.

The V and J genes are TRBV5-6 and TRBJ2-2; tentatively, D is TRBD1 (6 bases). This CDR3 has 18 amino acids. V lost 0 bases and J 0 bases, leaving 15 bases between the germline ends. CDR1 is SGHDT, CDR2 YYEEEE, per germline. DNA of the CDR3: TGTGCCAGCAGCTTGGGCAGGGGAGAACCGGCGAACACCGGGGAGCTGTTTTTT. Protein product: CASSLGRGEPANTGELFF.